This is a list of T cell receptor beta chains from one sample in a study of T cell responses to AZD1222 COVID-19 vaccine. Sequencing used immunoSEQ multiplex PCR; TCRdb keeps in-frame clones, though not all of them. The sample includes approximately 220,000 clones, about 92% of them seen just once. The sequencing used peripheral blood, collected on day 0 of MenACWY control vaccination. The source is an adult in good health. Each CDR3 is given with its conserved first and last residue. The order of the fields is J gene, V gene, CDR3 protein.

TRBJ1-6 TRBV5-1 CASSLKPHGQGDNSPLHF
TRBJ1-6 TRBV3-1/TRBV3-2 CASSPLITGGSPLHF
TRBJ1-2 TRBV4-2 CASRQGGNNYGYTF
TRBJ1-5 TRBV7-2 CASSLMGGNQPQHF
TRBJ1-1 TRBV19 CASSRTGNTEAFF
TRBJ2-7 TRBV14 CASSLNRGFEQYF
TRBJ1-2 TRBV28 CASSQNYGYTF
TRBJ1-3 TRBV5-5 CASSYDRGNTIYF
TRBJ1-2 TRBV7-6 CASSLTGQGAGSYGYTF
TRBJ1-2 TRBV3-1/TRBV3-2 CASSQDWGRYGYTF
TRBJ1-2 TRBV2 CASSASGQHYGYTF
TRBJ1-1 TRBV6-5 CASRITINTEAFF
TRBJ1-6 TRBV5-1 CASSYQGADSPLHF
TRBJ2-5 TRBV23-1 CASRRLEEETQYF
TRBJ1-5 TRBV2 CASSSGLSNQPQHF
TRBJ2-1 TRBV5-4 CASSLEGGSYNEQFF
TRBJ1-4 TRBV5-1 CASSLGAAFNEKLFF
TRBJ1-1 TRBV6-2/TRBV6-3 CASSILQGARAEAFF
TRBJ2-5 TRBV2 CASSLQGDRGETQYF
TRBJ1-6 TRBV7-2 CASSQGSGASPLHF
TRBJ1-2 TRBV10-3 CAISERGAGSLGNGYTF
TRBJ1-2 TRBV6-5 CASNPSMGAGNGYTF
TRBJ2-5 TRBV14 CASSPSGKGKKETQYF
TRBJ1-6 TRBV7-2 CASSLATPRSPLHF
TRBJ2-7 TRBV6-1 CASSESRRFSYEQYF
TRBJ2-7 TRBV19 CASEKASGGTYEQYF
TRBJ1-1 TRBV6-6 CASSRQENTEAFF
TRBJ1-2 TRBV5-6 CASSLTLTKIHGYTF
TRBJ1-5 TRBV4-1 CASSQGSGDGQPQHF
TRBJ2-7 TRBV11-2 CASSSHGGPYEQYF
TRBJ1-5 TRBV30 CAWRAEDSKYRQPQHF
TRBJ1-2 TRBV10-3 CAISELAVSNYGYTF
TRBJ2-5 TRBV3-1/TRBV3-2 CASSQDRQTQYF
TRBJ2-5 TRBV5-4 CASRLSLGGEETQYF
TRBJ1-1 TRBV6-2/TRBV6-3 CASSHRGLANTEAFF
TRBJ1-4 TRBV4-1 CASSQADRQGGEKLFF
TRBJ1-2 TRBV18 CASSPGPQADYGYTF
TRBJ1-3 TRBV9 CASSLGISMGPSGNTIYF
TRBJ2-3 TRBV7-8 CASSLKGEQDTQYF
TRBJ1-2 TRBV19 CASSMDRGHYGYTF
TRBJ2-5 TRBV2 CASSDRESKETQYF
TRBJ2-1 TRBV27 CASSLSTDGNEQFF
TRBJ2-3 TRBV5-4 CASSLGRQGLTDTQYF
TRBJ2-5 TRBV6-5 CASSYSGARGETQYF
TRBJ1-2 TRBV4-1 CASSRATGGNYGYTF
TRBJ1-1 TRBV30 CAWSYTGSTEAFF
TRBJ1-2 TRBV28 CASSFSSNYGYTF
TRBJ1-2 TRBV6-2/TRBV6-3 CASSYRESSNYGYTF
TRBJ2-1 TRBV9 CASSVDVRDGYNEQFF